The next 8 T cell receptor beta chains were all read from a single sample in a study of cytomegalovirus exposure and HLA in healthy donors. Researchers ran the PCR with 60 Vbeta and 13 Jbeta primers. Method: immunoSEQ multiplex PCR; TCRdb's copy keeps in-frame clones and lacks some. The sample lists about 160,000 clones; around 78% were seen once. Sequencing was performed on PBMCs. The source is a middle-aged woman in good health and CMV-seropositive.

The V gene is TRBV9, the J gene TRBJ2-7; D uncertain. CDR1 SGDLS and CDR2 YYNGEE come from the germline V gene. The CDR3 sequence is 14 residues long. V lost 0 bases and J 2 bases, leaving 9 bases between the germline ends. This CDR3 reads CASSVGAGTYEQYF. DNA of the CDR3: TGTGCCAGCAGCGTAGGAGCAGGCACCTACGAGCAGTACTTC.

The rearrangement joins TRBV18 to TRBJ1-2, with a possible D match to TRBD1 (6 bases). V was cut by 0 bases and J by 4 bases, with 12 bases left in between. From germline, CDR1 is KGHSH and CDR2 LQKENI. This CDR3 contains 15 residues. For the CDR3, the DNA is TGTGCCAGCTCACCACCGGCAGGGGTACCCTATGGCTACACCTTC. Protein sequence: CASSPPAGVPYGYTF.

This clone appeared once. The genes are TRBV4-2 and TRBJ1-1; TRBD1 agrees at 9 bases. V gave up 4 bases and J gave up 4 bases; unmatched junction bases: 10. Per the germline V gene, CDR1 is LGHNA and CDR2 is YNFKEQ. The CDR3 extends over 16 amino acids. The CDR3 region is CASSRGGGTGTTEAFF. CDR3 bases: TGTGCCAGCAGCCGAGGGGGGGGGACAGGGACCACTGAAGCTTTCTTT.

The chain recombines TRBV19 with TRBJ1-2, with 8 bases lining up with TRBD1. With 3 bases clipped from V and 4 bases from J, the junction kept 10 bases outside the gene matches. The length of the CDR3 is 16 residues. From germline, CDR1 is LNHDA and CDR2 SQIVND (reference sequence). The CDR3 loop is CASSMDRGQGVYGYTF. DNA for the CDR3: TGTGCCAGTAGTATGGACCGAGGACAGGGCGTCTATGGCTACACCTTC.

The chain combines TRBV27 with TRBJ1-6; TRBD1 is a possible D gene (5 bases). Per germline, CDR1 MNHEY and CDR2 SMNVEV (reference sequence). The CDR3 is made up of 14 amino acids. The germline V and J ends were trimmed by 3 bases and 4 bases, with 7 bases remaining between them. The CDR3 DNA sequence: TGTGCCAGCAGTTTTCCAGGGTATAATTCACCCCTCCACTTT. Translating gives CASSFPGYNSPLHF.

The chain uses TRBV7-6 and TRBJ2-3, with 9 bases fitting TRBD2. Germline assignment: CDR1 SGHVS and CDR2 FNYEAQ. V dropped 5 bases and J dropped 1; count of bases not matched to a gene: 10. This CDR3 spans 17 amino acids. CDR3 DNA: TGTGCCAGCAGCCCCCAGGGGGTAGCGGGGGGCACAGATACGCAGTATTTT. The encoded protein is CASSPQGVAGGTDTQYF.

V and J are TRBV9 and TRBJ1-1; D possibly corresponds to TRBD1 (5 bases). In germline, CDR1 is SGDLS, CDR2 YYNGEE. Deletions cut 0 bases from V and 4 bases from J, with 7 bases between. The CDR3 totals 13 residues. The CDR3 DNA sequence: TGTGCCAGCAGCGTAGGACAGTCCACTGAAGCTTTCTTT. Its protein product is CASSVGQSTEAFF.

This clone was seen once. Mismatch with germline at one junction end may stem from a read error. The chain uses TRBV7-9 and TRBJ1-2, with D perhaps matching TRBD1 (5 bases). CDR3 length: 13 residues. Germline V gene data show CDR1 as SEHNR and CDR2 as FQNEAQ (reference sequence). The CDR3 nucleotides are TGTTCCAGCAGCTTAGTGACAGACTATGGCTACACCTTC. It yields the protein CSSSLVTDYGYTF.